This T cell receptor beta chain was identified during a study of shared clonotypes between healthy human individuals. The method was immunoSEQ multiplex PCR; TCRdb's version includes in-frame clones alone and lacks a portion of them. This sample has around 1.1 million clones; about 80% occur once, and the top ten carry roughly 0.65%. Study-level findings and limits: Blood alone was sampled, and tissue repertoires likely differ. Across a handful of donors, naive CD4 shared roughly 5.1%, naive CD8 over 3%, memory CD4 approximately 2.5%, memory CD8 approximately 0.4%. Sequencing depth was predicted to influence how clonotypes are shared among donors.

The V gene's germline CDR1 is MNHEY and CDR2 SMNVEV (reference sequence). Losses at the gene ends were 5 bases for V and 4 bases for J; bases not matched to a gene: 12. The CDR3 extends over 17 amino acids. The study drew all its donors from Caucasian adults living in Nashville, Tennessee. This clone appeared once. Its antigen is unidentified. The chain combines TRBV27 with TRBJ2-3; 10 positions agree with TRBD2. This receptor was obtained from a man aged 18-30 years in good health. Some clones in this sample may be carry-over from other donors' samples. The material sequenced was memory CD4+ T cells from PBMCs. Subset here: CD45RA-negative fraction. CDR3 sequence reads: CASSLPSLAGVPDTQYF. In DNA form, the CDR3 reads TGTGCCAGCAGTCTCCCCTCCCTAGCGGGAGTGCCAGATACGCAGTATTTT.